The 9 T cell receptor beta chains below come from one sample, sequenced in a study of T cell responses to AZD1222 COVID-19 vaccine. Clones were sequenced by immunoSEQ multiplex PCR, and TCRdb holds only the in-frame ones, with some missing. The table includes 200,000 to 250,000 clones, roughly 94% detected once. The material was peripheral blood, obtained 28 days after the second dose of the MenACWY control vaccine. These receptors were taken from an adult who received the MenACWY meningococcal vaccine as a control.

This clone has only a few counts. This chain joins TRBV7-8 and TRBJ1-5; D is possibly TRBD1 (5 bases). CDR1 is SGHVS and CDR2 is FQNEAQ in the germline V gene. The V and J ends lost 1 base and 7 bases respectively, with 8 bases between them. CDR3 length equals 13 residues. CDR3 protein: CASSLGGDQPQHF. As DNA, the CDR3 is TGTGCCAGCAGCTTAGGAGGGGACCAGCCCCAGCATTTT.

CDR3 in amino acids: CASSLGREVTEAFF. CDR3 coding DNA: TGTGCCAGCAGCTTAGGCAGGGAGGTCACTGAAGCTTTCTTT. V usage is TRBV7-9 and J usage is TRBJ1-1, with D perhaps matching TRBD1 (5 bases). V lost 1 base to trimming and J lost 4 bases, with 10 bases between them. The V gene's germline CDR1 is SEHNR and CDR2 FQNEAQ (reference sequence). CDR3 size: 14 residues.

The chain combines TRBV30 with TRBJ1-6, with TRBD1 matching 7 bases. The CDR3 has 13 amino acids. Germline CDR1 reads GTSNPN; CDR2 reads SVGIG (reference sequence). The ends lost 5 bases at V and 6 bases at J; junction bases unmatched: 4. This chain's CDR3 is CAWQTGFNSPLHF. Written as DNA, the CDR3 is TGTGCCTGGCAGACAGGGTTTAATTCACCCCTCCACTTT. The variable domain in full, completed from reference TRBV30 and TRBJ1-6, reads SQTIHQWPATLVQPVGSPLSLECTVEGTSNPNLYWYRQAAGRGLQLLFYSVGIGQISSEVPQNLSASRPQDRQFILSSKKLLLSDSGFYLCAWQTGFNSPLHFGNGTRLTVT.

V usage is TRBV27 and J usage is TRBJ1-2; 9 nucleotides align to TRBD1. With V trimmed by 5 bases and J by 4 bases, 8 bases remained unmatched. The germline gives CDR1 MNHEY, CDR2 SMNVEV (reference sequence). This CDR3 comprises 15 residues. In DNA form, the CDR3 reads TGTGCCAGCAGTCCCCCCGGACAGGGGACCTATGGCTACACCTTC. Translation gives CASSPPGQGTYGYTF.

The rearrangement uses TRBV6-2 or TRBV6-3 and TRBJ2-1; D is unclear. The CDR3 covers 12 residues. Germline V lookup: CDR1 MNHEY, CDR2 SVGEGT. V lost 2 bases to trimming and J lost 8 bases, with 7 bases between them. The CDR3 region has the DNA TGTGCCAGCAGTTACAGGTACCATGAGCAGTTCTTC. Its protein product is CASSYRYHEQFF.

This sequence joins TRBV12-3 or TRBV12-4 and TRBJ1-2, with no clear D. V was shortened by 3 bases and J by 4 bases, with 9 bases between the two germline ends. This CDR3 is 13 amino acids long. CDR3 sequence: CASSLGGSYGYTF. CDR3 bases: TGTGCCAGCAGTTTGGGAGGGAGCTATGGCTACACCTTC.

This chain links TRBV5-5 with TRBJ2-7; D possibly corresponds to TRBD2 (6 bases). V was shortened by 1 base and J by 2 bases, with 13 bases between the two germline ends. The CDR3 contains 15 residues. In germline, CDR1 is SGHKS, CDR2 YYEKEE (reference sequence). As DNA, the CDR3 is TGTGCCAGCAGCTTGAGTGGGGGGTTTACCTACGAGCAGTACTTC. Its translation: CASSLSGGFTYEQYF.

This rearrangement joins TRBV7-9 to TRBJ1-5; D ambiguous. Germline V lookup: CDR1 SEHNR, CDR2 FQNEAQ (reference sequence). The CDR3 is 16 amino acids. V was cut by 2 bases and J by 3 bases, with 14 bases left in between. The chain's CDR3 is CASSLFTSRTNQPQHF. CDR3 bases: TGTGCCAGCAGCTTATTCACATCTCGGACCAATCAGCCCCAGCATTTT.

V is TRBV24-1 and J is TRBJ2-5; no reliable D call. The V gene lost 1 base and the J gene lost 4 bases, with 9 bases spanning the gap. This CDR3 comprises 14 residues. From germline, CDR1 is KGHDR and CDR2 SFDVKD. The CDR3 region is CATSDFRVTETQYF. In nucleotides, the CDR3 is TGTGCCACCAGTGATTTTAGGGTTACAGAGACCCAGTACTTC.